This T cell receptor beta chain was documented in a study of T cell changes during pregnancy in multiple sclerosis. This CDR3 comprises 15 residues. Sequenced by immunoSEQ multiplex PCR; TCRdb stores in-frame clones only, minus some. The sample has 42,000 or so clones, 90% seen once; the top ten hold 9% to 10%. V and J are TRBV21-1 and TRBJ1-2; TRBD1 is the table's D call and was not checked against the DNA. TRBV21-1 is given as a pseudogene. Specimen: CD8+ T cells from peripheral blood mononuclear cells, collected in the first trimester of pregnancy. The clonotype was recovered from a female donor with multiple sclerosis, enrolled in a pregnancy study. CDR3 in amino acids: CASSPRTGLNYGYTF. The DNA of the CDR3 is TGTGCCAGCAGCCCCCGGACAGGGCTAAACTATGGCTACACCTTC.